This entry lists 9 T cell receptor beta chains sequenced from one sample in a study of blood T cell repertoires in COVID-19. Clones were sequenced by immunoSEQ multiplex PCR, and TCRdb holds only the in-frame ones, with some missing. The profile covers about 150,000 clones, with over 60% appearing a single time and roughly 1.7% taken by the ten largest. The sample was peripheral blood. The receptors shown here come from a man older than 75 with acute or convalescent COVID-19.

V is TRBV10-3 and J is TRBJ1-2, with D possibly being TRBD1 (6 bases). With 7 bases removed from V and 2 bases from J, the gap between germline ends came to 14 bases. This CDR3 has 14 amino acids. The germline CDR1 and CDR2 sequences are ENHRY and SYGVKD. The chain's CDR3 is CAITPGAVNYGYTF. The DNA of the CDR3 is TGTGCCATCACCCCAGGGGCAGTAAACTATGGCTACACCTTC.

The genes are TRBV5-1 and TRBJ2-1; 10 bases fit TRBD2. The CDR3 runs 16 residues. With V trimmed by 1 base and J by 6 bases, 7 bases remained unmatched. CDR1 is SGHRS and CDR2 is YFSETQ in the germline V gene. In nucleotides, the CDR3 is TGCGCCAGCAGCTTGCAGGGTAGCGGGGGGAGCAATGAGCAGTTCTTC. Amino acids: CASSLQGSGGSNEQFF.

The chain is built from TRBV6-5 and TRBJ1-6, with TRBD1 matching 8 bases. The CDR3 length is 13 residues. Trimming removed 10 bases from V and 7 bases from J; junction bases left unmatched: 6. CDR1 MNHEY and CDR2 SVGAGI come from the germline V gene. CDR3 DNA sequence: TGTGCCACCGGACAGGGAAGGAATTCACCCCTCCACTTT. This gives the protein CATGQGRNSPLHF.

The J gene is TRBJ2-1, the V gene TRBV7-2, with TRBD2 matching over 8 bases. Germline loops: CDR1 SGHTA, CDR2 FQGNSA. The V gene end was trimmed by 1 base and the J gene end by 8 bases; junction bases not matched to a gene: 7. The CDR3 runs to 15 residues. In DNA form, the CDR3 reads TGTGCCAGCAGCTTAGGCTCCGGGGGGGCCTATGAGCAGTTCTTC. Amino acids: CASSLGSGGAYEQFF.

This clone was seen a few times. The V and J genes are TRBV9 and TRBJ2-4; tentatively, D is TRBD1 (5 bases). The CDR3 spans 17 residues. Germline V gene sequence: CDR1 SGDLS, CDR2 YYNGEE. The V gene lost 4 bases and the J gene lost 0 bases, with 17 bases spanning the gap. This CDR3 reads CASSPGLPAVAKNIQYF. The CDR3 nucleotides are TGTGCCAGCAGCCCAGGGCTCCCAGCCGTAGCCAAAAACATTCAGTACTTC.

This clone appeared a few times. The genes are TRBV5-1 and TRBJ2-3; 9 bases align to TRBD2. The V segment lost 2 bases and the J segment 5 bases; nucleotides outside the gene matches: 6. This CDR3 has 15 amino acids. CDR1 SGHRS and CDR2 YFSETQ come from the germline V gene. CDR3 DNA: TGCGCCAGCAGCTTTGCGGGGGGGCCCGAAGATACGCAGTATTTT. It codes for CASSFAGGPEDTQYF.

This chain uses TRBV19 with TRBJ2-3; the match to TRBD2 covers 14 bases. The CDR3 contains 18 residues. V gave up 5 bases and J gave up 3 bases; unmatched junction bases: 10. Germline-derived CDR1 and CDR2 are LNHDA and SQIVND (reference sequence). The CDR3 DNA is TGTGCCAGTAGTTCGACTAGCGGGGGGGCCTCTTGGACAGATACGCAGTATTTT. Residues: CASSSTSGGASWTDTQYF.

Written as DNA, the CDR3 is TGTGCCAGCAGCGGGAGGACTAGCGGGGTGGAGACCCAGTACTTC. Amino acid sequence: CASSGRTSGVETQYF. The chain recombines TRBV5-4 with TRBJ2-5; TRBD2 matches at 12 bases. CDR3 length: 15 amino acids. CDR1 SGHNT and CDR2 YYREEE come from the germline V gene (reference sequence). V lost 4 bases, J lost 5 bases, and 6 bases stayed unmatched.

The chain is built from TRBV4-1 and TRBJ1-2, with a weak D call TRBD1 (6 bases). V was shortened by 1 base and J by 4 bases, with 10 bases between the two germline ends. The CDR3 has 14 residues. Germline assignment: CDR1 MGHRA and CDR2 YSYEKL. As DNA, the CDR3 is TGCGCCAGCAGCCAAGCTTCAGGGGCCTATGGCTACACCTTC. Its translation is CASSQASGAYGYTF.